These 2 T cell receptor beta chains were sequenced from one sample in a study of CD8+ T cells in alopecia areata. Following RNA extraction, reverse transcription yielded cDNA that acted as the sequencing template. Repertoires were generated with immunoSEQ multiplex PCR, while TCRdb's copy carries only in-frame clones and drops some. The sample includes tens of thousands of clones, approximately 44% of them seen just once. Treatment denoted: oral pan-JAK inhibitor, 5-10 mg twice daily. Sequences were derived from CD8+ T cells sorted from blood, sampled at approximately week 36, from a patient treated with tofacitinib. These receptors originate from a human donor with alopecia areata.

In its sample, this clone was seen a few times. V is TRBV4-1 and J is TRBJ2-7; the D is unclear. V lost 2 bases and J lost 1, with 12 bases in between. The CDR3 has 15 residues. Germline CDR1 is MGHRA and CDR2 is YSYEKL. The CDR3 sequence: CASSQYVSASYEQYF. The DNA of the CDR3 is TGCGCCAGCAGCCAATACGTGTCGGCTTCCTACGAGCAGTACTTC.

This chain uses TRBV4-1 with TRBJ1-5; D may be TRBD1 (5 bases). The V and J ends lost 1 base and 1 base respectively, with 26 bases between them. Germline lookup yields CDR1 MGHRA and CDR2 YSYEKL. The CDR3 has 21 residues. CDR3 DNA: TGCGCCAGCAGCCAAGGGGGACGGAACAACGGGATGATCGGGAGCAATCAGCCCCAGCATTTT. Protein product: CASSQGGRNNGMIGSNQPQHF.